This T cell receptor (beta chain) was sequenced for a study of cytomegalovirus exposure and HLA in healthy donors. CDR1 and CDR2 (germline): SGHRS, YFSETQ. CDR3 size: 14 residues. A multiplex PCR was run with 60 Vbeta primers and 13 Jbeta primers. How the authors handled the data: An analysis that came later counted 80 million or so unique TCR beta chains, around 12 million shared. The method was immunoSEQ multiplex PCR; TCRdb's version includes in-frame clones alone and lacks a portion of them. The DNA was the basis for D and trimming; V, J and clone size are from that table. The sample gives roughly 120,000 clones, over 60% of which show up once; 2.5% to 3% is in the top ten.

The source of this sequence is a woman aged 55-69 years in good health and CMV-seropositive. Input material: PBMCs. The chain links TRBV5-1 to TRBJ2-5, with 10 bases matching TRBD2. The J call may be incorrect, as the DNA end agrees better with TRBJ2-7. The CDR3: CASSWTSGIYEQYF. In nucleotides, the CDR3 is TGCGCCAGCAGCTGGACTAGCGGCATCTACGAGCAGTACTTC.